The present entry profiles one T cell receptor (beta chain) with its context. The data stem from a study of T cell responses to AZD1222 COVID-19 vaccine. Here immunoSEQ multiplex PCR was the method, and the copy in TCRdb shows in-frame clones only, minus some. The sample shows around 100,000 clones, about nine tenths of them seen only once. The sequenced sample was peripheral blood, obtained 28 days after the second AZD1222 dose. The sequence derives from an adult who received the AZD1222 COVID-19 vaccine.

The CDR3 protein is CASSSGQGSSGNTIYF. The DNA of the CDR3 is TGTGCCAGCAGCTCGGGACAGGGGAGCTCTGGAAACACCATATATTTT. This chain uses TRBV7-6 with TRBJ1-3; 10 positions agree with TRBD1. The trim removed 4 bases at V and 0 bases at J, leaving 3 bases unmatched. CDR1 and CDR2 from the germline V gene are SGHVS and FNYEAQ. The CDR3 covers 16 residues.